This TCR beta chain came from a study of T-cell memory formation after mild COVID-19. General study findings and limits: Within pre-infection memory, some responding clones were found, suggesting cross-reactive memory joined. Contracting clones localized mainly to CM and EM when CD4+ and mainly to EMRA when CD8+.

The CDR3 contains 16 residues. Germline-derived CDR1 and CDR2 are MNHEY and SVGEGT. V was trimmed by 7 bases and J by 0 bases, leaving 15 bases between them. Remarks on this clonotype: What it binds is not known.

A single record per CDR3 protein comes from TCRdb applying MiXCR to the 5' RACE reads. The sample consists of about 350,000 distinct CDR3 sequences, around 15% of them appearing once. This clonotype was obtained from a man aged 18 to 30 who had mild COVID-19 (a few samples of this study predate the infection). Cell type and time point are not known. The chain combines TRBV6-2 or TRBV6-3 with TRBJ2-2; D perhaps matches TRBD1 (5 bases). The specimen was PBMCs or a T cell subset sorted from them (not recorded which). The CDR3 region is CASMTTRVANTGELFF. CDR3 bases: TGTGCCAGCATGACCACCAGGGTAGCGAACACCGGGGAGCTGTTTTTT.